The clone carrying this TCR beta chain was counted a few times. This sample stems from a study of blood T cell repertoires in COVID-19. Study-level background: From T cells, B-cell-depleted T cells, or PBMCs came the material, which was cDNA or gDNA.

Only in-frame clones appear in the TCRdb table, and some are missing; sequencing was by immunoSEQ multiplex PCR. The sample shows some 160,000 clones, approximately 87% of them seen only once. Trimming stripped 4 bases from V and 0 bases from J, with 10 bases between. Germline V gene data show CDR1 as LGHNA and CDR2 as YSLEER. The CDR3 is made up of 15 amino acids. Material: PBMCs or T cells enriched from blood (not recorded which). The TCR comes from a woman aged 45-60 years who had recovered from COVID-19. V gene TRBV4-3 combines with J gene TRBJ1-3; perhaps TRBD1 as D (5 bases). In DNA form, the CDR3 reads TGCGCCAGCAGCCTGGACAAGGGCTCTGGAAACACCATATATTTT. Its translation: CASSLDKGSGNTIYF.